Listed below are T cell receptor beta chains from one sample, sequenced in a study of cytomegalovirus exposure and HLA in healthy donors. The method was immunoSEQ multiplex PCR; TCRdb's version includes in-frame clones alone and lacks a portion of them. There are about 170,000 clones in the sample; 70% to 80% occur only once, and approximately 2% lies in the top ten. Sequencing was done on a sample of PBMCs. The source is a woman aged 30 to 39 in good health and CMV-seropositive. Each CDR3 is given with its conserved first and last residue. D genes are given only for firm matches. Clone size is shown for a subset of rows, as once, few, many or a class of expanded clone.

TRBJ1-1 TRBD1 TRBV2 . TGTGCCAGCTACTCACAGGGGGTGAACACTGAAGCTTTCTTT CASYSQGVNTEAFF
TRBJ2-1 TRBD2 TRBV6-5 . TGTGCCAGCAGTTTAAATAGCGGGGGGAGTCGGGGTGAGCAGTTCTTC CASSLNSGGSRGEQFF
TRBJ1-2 TRBD1 TRBV6-5 . TGTGCCAGCAGTCGGGGACAGGTTCGGTATGGCTACACCTTC CASSRGQVRYGYTF
TRBJ2-6 TRBD1 TRBV5-4 . TGTGCCAGCAGCCGGGGACAGGGTGGGTCTGGGGCCAACGTCCTGACTTTC CASSRGQGGSGANVLTF
TRBJ1-1 . TRBV19 . TGTGCCAGTACAGTCAGGATTAACACTGAAGCTTTCTTT CASTVRINTEAFF
TRBJ2-1 TRBD2 TRBV14 . TGTGCCAGCAGCCAACCGGGACTAGCGGCTCGCGAGCAGTTCTTC CASSQPGLAAREQFF
TRBJ2-7 . TRBV14 once TGTGCCAGCAGCCATACCGACAGCTACGAGCAGTACTTC CASSHTDSYEQYF
TRBJ2-7 TRBD1 TRBV28 . TGTGCCAGCAGTTTCACAGGGGAAAGGAACGAGCAGTACTTC CASSFTGERNEQYF
TRBJ1-2 . TRBV6-6 . TGTGCCAGCAGTTACTCGAGGGAGGGGATAAATGGCTACACCTTC CASSYSREGINGYTF
TRBJ2-7 TRBD2 TRBV5-6 . TGTGCCAGCAGCCGAACTAGCGGGAGAGGGGTCGAGCAGTACTTC CASSRTSGRGVEQYF
TRBJ1-5 TRBD1 TRBV28 . TGTGCCAGCAGTTTAAGACAGGGCTTAGGGGATCAGCCCCAGCATTTT CASSLRQGLGDQPQHF
TRBJ1-1 . TRBV5-4 . TGTGCCAGCAGCGAAAACAGGGAATCAGCTTTCTTT CASSENRESAFF
TRBJ1-5 . TRBV28 . TGTGCCAGCAGTTTGGGGCCCAAGACGCAGCCCCAGCATTTT CASSLGPKTQPQHF
TRBJ2-3 TRBD1 TRBV6-1 . TGTGCCAGCAGTGGACGGGACAGGGGGACAGATACGCAGTATTTT CASSGRDRGTDTQYF
TRBJ1-2 . TRBV6-5 . TGTGCCAGCAGTGAGGGCCCGAACATCTATGGCTACACCTTC CASSEGPNIYGYTF
TRBJ2-7 TRBD1 TRBV15 . TGTGCCACCAGCGACCCGGGACAGACATACGAGCAGTACTTC CATSDPGQTYEQYF
TRBJ2-7 TRBD1 TRBV4-1 . TGCGCCAGCAGCAAATCCCCCGGGACAGGGGGCTACGAGCAGTACTTC CASSKSPGTGGYEQYF
TRBJ2-7 . TRBV19 few TGTGCCAGTAGTAACAGGGAAAACGAGCAGTACTTC CASSNRENEQYF
TRBJ2-1 . TRBV6-1 once TGTGCCAGCACTAGGAGGGAGGTAGTATACAATGAGCAGTTCTTC CASTRREVVYNEQFF
TRBJ2-4 TRBD2 TRBV2 . TGTGCCAGCAGTGATCAGCGGGAGGCCATTCAGTACTTC CASSDQREAIQYF
TRBJ2-5 . TRBV4-1 . TGCGCCAGCAATAAGATCGGGTTGCAAGAGACCCAGTACTTC CASNKIGLQETQYF
TRBJ2-5 TRBD1 TRBV28 . TGTGCCAGCAGCCTCACAGGGGCGGGAGAGACCCAGTACTTC CASSLTGAGETQYF
TRBJ2-1 TRBD2 TRBV10-3 . TGTGCCATCAGTGATACCCTAGCGGGGGTAAACAATGAGCAGTTCTTC CAISDTLAGVNNEQFF
TRBJ1-1 . TRBV7-9 once TGTGCCAGCAGCTTAGAAACAGGGATGAACACTGAAGCTTTCTTT CASSLETGMNTEAFF
TRBJ2-3 . TRBV9 . TGTGCCAGCAGCGTGGGGACATGGGCAGATACGCAGTATTTT CASSVGTWADTQYF
TRBJ1-2 . TRBV27 few TGTGCCAGCAGTTCGATCCCATCCCCGACAGACTATGGCTACACCTTC CASSSIPSPTDYGYTF
TRBJ1-1 TRBD1 TRBV10-3 . TGTGCCATCAGTGAGAAGGGACAGGGGGTTCTTTACACTGAAGCTTTCTTT CAISEKGQGVLYTEAFF
TRBJ2-1 TRBD2 TRBV7-9 . TGTGCCAGCAGCAAACTAATAGCGGGCGCCGGGGGGGAGCAGTTCTTC CASSKLIAGAGGEQFF
TRBJ2-2 TRBD2 TRBV28 once TGTGCCAGCAGTTCCCTAGCGGGGGGGCTCACCGGGGAGCTGTTTTTT CASSSLAGGLTGELFF
TRBJ2-7 TRBD1 TRBV19 few TGTGCCAGTCGTACAGGGGGCTTCCCCTACGAGCAGTACTTC CASRTGGFPYEQYF
TRBJ1-2 . TRBV25-1 . TGTGCCAGCAGCTTACAGGGAGCTAACTATGGCTACACCTTC CASSLQGANYGYTF
TRBJ1-5 . TRBV28 . TGTGCCAGCAGTCCCCAGACAGGAAATCAGCCCCAGCATTTT CASSPQTGNQPQHF
TRBJ2-2 TRBD1 TRBV7-9 . TGTGCCAGCAGCCCTAAAGACAGGGGACGGGCCCCCGGGGAGCTGTTTTTT CASSPKDRGRAPGELFF
TRBJ2-5 TRBD1 TRBV5-4 . TGTGCCAGCAGCTTGGGAACAGGGGCACCGGAGACCCAGTACTTC CASSLGTGAPETQYF
TRBJ1-1 TRBD1 TRBV19 . TGTGCCAGTAGTGTGACTGGACAGGGGGCATGGTACACTGAAGCTTTCTTT CASSVTGQGAWYTEAFF
TRBJ2-7 . TRBV29-1 few TGCAGCGCCCGCTGGGGGGAGGAGCAGTACTTC CSARWGEEQYF
TRBJ2-2 TRBD1 TRBV9 once TGTGCCAGTCAGAAGGGACAGGGGAACGCCGGGGAGCTGTTTTTT CASQKGQGNAGELFF
TRBJ2-2 . TRBV5-1 once TGCGCCAGCAGCCCAGGGAACACCGGGGAGCTGTTTTTT CASSPGNTGELFF
TRBJ2-7 . TRBV2 . TGTGCCAGCAGTTCCTACTACGAGCAGTACTTC CASSSYYEQYF
TRBJ2-3 TRBD2 TRBV27 . TGTGCCAGCAGGAGCCTTCTAGCGGGAGGGCCAGGAGATACGCAGTATTTT CASRSLLAGGPGDTQYF
TRBJ2-1 . TRBV5-1 few TGCGCCAGCAGCTTGGGCGTGGGGGCGGGAGAACCCTACAATGAGCAGTTCTTC CASSLGVGAGEPYNEQFF
TRBJ2-5 TRBD2 TRBV5-1 . TGCGCCAGCAGCGACGGACTAGCGGCGGGCCAAGAGACCCAGTACTTC CASSDGLAAGQETQYF
TRBJ2-7 TRBD2 TRBV5-6 . TGTGCCAGCAGCTCGGGCCCTGGACTAGCGGGAGGCCCATCCTACGAGCAGTACTTC CASSSGPGLAGGPSYEQYF
TRBJ1-2 . TRBV5-4 . TGTGCCAGCAGCTTGGTCTCTACCCAAGTGGGCTACACCTTC CASSLVSTQVGYTF
TRBJ2-2 . TRBV27 few TGTGCCAGCAGTCCAATCAGGAACACCGGGGAGCTGTTTTTT CASSPIRNTGELFF
TRBJ2-5 . TRBV5-6 . TGTGCCAGCAGCTTGGAGTTCAGGGCGGAGACCCAGTACTTC CASSLEFRAETQYF
TRBJ2-5 . TRBV5-1 few TGCGCCAGCAGCACCGGACAGATTGAGACCCAGTACTTC CASSTGQIETQYF